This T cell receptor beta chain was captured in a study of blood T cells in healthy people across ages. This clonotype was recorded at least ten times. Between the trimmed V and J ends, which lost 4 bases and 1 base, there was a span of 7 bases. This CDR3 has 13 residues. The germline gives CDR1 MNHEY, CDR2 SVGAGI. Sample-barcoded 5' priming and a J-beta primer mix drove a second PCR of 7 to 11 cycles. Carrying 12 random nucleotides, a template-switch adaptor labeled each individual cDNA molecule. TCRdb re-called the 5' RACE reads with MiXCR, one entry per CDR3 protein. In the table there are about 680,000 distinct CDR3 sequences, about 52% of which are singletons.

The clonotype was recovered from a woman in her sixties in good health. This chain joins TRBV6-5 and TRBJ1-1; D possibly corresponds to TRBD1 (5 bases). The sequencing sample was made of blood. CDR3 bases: TGTGCCAGCAGTTGGCAGGGGAACACTGAAGCTTTCTTT. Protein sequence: CASSWQGNTEAFF.